Listed here are 27 T cell receptor beta chains from one sample, sequenced in a study of shared clonotypes between healthy human individuals. Measured with immunoSEQ multiplex PCR; TCRdb has only the in-frame clones, and not every one. In the table there are approximately 95,000 clones, approximately 61% of which are singletons. Sequencing used memory CD8+ T cells sorted from blood. Subset denoted: CD45RO+ cells pooled with CCR7-negative TemRA cells. The source of these receptors is a man in his thirties or forties in good health.

This clone was seen at least ten times. V usage is TRBV27 and J usage is TRBJ1-1; D ambiguous. The CDR3 length is 12 residues. With 5 bases removed from V and 5 bases from J, the gap between germline ends came to 9 bases. Germline values: CDR1 MNHEY, CDR2 SMNVEV (reference sequence). This CDR3 reads CASSGVATEAFF. As DNA, the CDR3 is TGTGCCAGCAGTGGGGTGGCGACTGAAGCTTTCTTT.

The J gene is TRBJ2-6, the V gene TRBV14; the match to TRBD1 covers 11 bases. Germline V gene lookup returns CDR1 SGHDN and CDR2 FVKESK. Trimming cost V 1 base and J 4 bases; bases outside gene matches: 21. The CDR3 sequence is 23 residues long. The DNA for the CDR3 is TGTGCCAGCAGCCAAGCTCCCTTTCAAGAACCGTCCGGACAGGGGGCGGGGGCCAACGTCCTGACTTTC. This codes for CASSQAPFQEPSGQGAGANVLTF. The complete variable domain, with remaining parts taken from reference TRBV14 and TRBJ2-6, reads EAGVTQFPSHSVIEKGQTVTLRCDPISGHDNLYWYRRVMGKEIKFLLHFVKESKQDESGMPNNRFLAERTGGTYSTLKVQPAELEDSGVYFCASSQAPFQEPSGQGAGANVLTFGAGSRLTVL.

This clone was counted at least ten times. This chain uses TRBV30 with TRBJ2-1, with TRBD2 identical over 8 bases. Germline loops: CDR1 GTSNPN, CDR2 SVGIG (reference sequence). J gave up 9 bases and V 2 bases, and 9 bases lay outside the gene matches. The CDR3 extends over 14 amino acids. The CDR3 is CAWSSLSGSTEQFF. CDR3 nucleotides: TGTGCCTGGAGTTCCTTAAGCGGGAGCACTGAGCAGTTCTTC.

The table lists this clone with a count of one. V gene TRBV5-1 combines with J gene TRBJ2-7; D might be TRBD2 (6 bases). The CDR3 loop spans 16 amino acids. V was cut by 4 bases and J by 2 bases, with 19 bases left in between. Germline CDR1 reads SGHRS; CDR2 reads YFSETQ. The CDR3 sequence is CASSPSTSWGTYEQYF. DNA for the CDR3: TGCGCCAGCAGCCCCTCCACTAGCTGGGGGACCTACGAGCAGTACTTC.

The gene calls are TRBV19 and TRBJ1-2; possibly TRBD1 for D (5 bases). V lost 1 base and J 3 bases, leaving 9 bases between the germline ends. The CDR3 runs to 14 residues. Germline assignment: CDR1 LNHDA and CDR2 SQIVND (reference sequence). As DNA, the CDR3 is TGTGCCAGTAGTATAGGCCAGGGCCACTATGGCTACACCTTC. Translation gives CASSIGQGHYGYTF. The whole variable domain, remainder taken from reference TRBV19 and TRBJ1-2, is DGGITQSPKYLFRKEGQNVTLSCEQNLNHDAMYWYRQDPGQGLRLIYYSQIVNDFQKGDIAEGYSVSREKKESFPLTVTSAQKNPTAFYLCASSIGQGHYGYTFGSGTRLTVV.

The CDR3 sequence: CASSDGRGYEQYF. In DNA, the CDR3 is TGTGCCAGCAGTGACGGGCGGGGCTACGAGCAGTACTTC. V usage is TRBV6-4 and J usage is TRBJ2-7, with a tentative D call TRBD2 (6 bases). The CDR3 runs to 13 residues. Germline assignment: CDR1 MRHNA and CDR2 SNTAGT. The V end was cut by 2 bases, the J end by 3 bases, with 8 bases between.

This clone was seen more than once but under ten times. Other DNA sequences from this sample encode an identical CDR3 as well. The chain employs TRBV5-1 and TRBJ2-1; 11 bases agree with TRBD2. There are 15 residues in the CDR3. The V segment lost 5 bases and the J segment 6 bases; nucleotides outside the gene matches: 7. Germline values: CDR1 SGHRS, CDR2 YFSETQ. The CDR3: CASRSGTSGLNEQFF. Here the CDR3 DNA reads TGCGCCAGCAGGTCCGGGACTAGCGGTCTCAATGAGCAGTTCTTC.

V is TRBV5-1 and J is TRBJ1-4; D unclear. V gave up 4 bases and J gave up 4 bases, with 14 bases separating them. The CDR3 runs to 15 residues. The germline V gene encodes CDR1 SGHRS and CDR2 YFSETQ. CDR3 in amino acids: CASSPAAGVNEKLFF. The CDR3 nucleotides are TGCGCCAGCAGCCCAGCCGCCGGGGTTAATGAAAAACTGTTTTTT.

This clone was counted many times. The genes are TRBV5-1 and TRBJ2-2; possible D gene TRBD2, 5 bases. V was pared by 4 bases and J by 3 bases, with 13 bases between. In germline, CDR1 is SGHRS, CDR2 YFSETQ. The CDR3 has 15 amino acids. The CDR3 nucleotides are TGCGCCAGCAGCCCCGGTGTTAGCGACACCGGGGAGCTGTTTTTT. Residues: CASSPGVSDTGELFF.

This clone occurred many times. The chain has TRBV6-4 and TRBJ2-7; possibly TRBD2 for D (6 bases). This CDR3 has 15 amino acids. CDR1 MRHNA and CDR2 SNTAGT come from the germline V gene. With 6 bases removed from V and 1 base from J, the gap between germline ends came to 16 bases. Here the CDR3 DNA reads TGTGCCAGCAGCAAATCCGGGACTGGTTCCTACGAGCAGTACTTC. Translating gives CASSKSGTGSYEQYF.

The chain combines TRBV10-3 with TRBJ2-7; perhaps TRBD1 as D (6 bases). In germline, CDR1 is ENHRY, CDR2 SYGVKD. The CDR3 runs 13 residues. V was pared by 10 bases and J by 2 bases, with 15 bases between. The chain's CDR3 is CATQKGDTYEQYF. The CDR3 DNA is TGTGCCACCCAGAAGGGGGATACCTACGAGCAGTACTTC.

This sequence joins TRBV5-1 and TRBJ1-6, with D perhaps matching TRBD1 (6 bases). The germline CDR1 and CDR2 sequences are SGHRS and YFSETQ. V lost 2 bases, J lost 7 bases, and 19 bases lay in between. This CDR3 comprises 17 residues. CDR3 nucleotide sequence: TGCGCCAGCAGCTTTTTCAGGGGACATTTTTTAAATTCACCCCTCCACTTT. The encoded protein is CASSFFRGHFLNSPLHF. Full variable domain (outside the CDR3, taken from reference TRBV5-1 and TRBJ1-6): KAGVTQTPRYLIKTRGQQVTLSCSPISGHRSVSWYQQTPGQGLQFLFEYFSETQRNKGNFPGRFSGRQFSNSRSEMNVSTLELGDSALYLCASSFFRGHFLNSPLHFGNGTRLTVT.

This clone was seen only a few times. The rearrangement uses TRBV7-2 and TRBJ2-1; the match to TRBD2 covers 10 bases. The ends lost 2 bases at V and 7 bases at J; junction bases unmatched: 14. The CDR3 length is 18 residues. Per the germline V gene, CDR1 is SGHTA and CDR2 is FQGNSA. The CDR3: CASSLTLAPSGRGNEQFF. The CDR3 DNA follows: TGTGCCAGCAGCTTAACCCTCGCTCCTAGCGGGAGAGGGAATGAGCAGTTCTTC. Supplemented by reference TRBV7-2 and TRBJ2-1, the full variable domain reads GAGVSQSPSNKVTEKGKDVELRCDPISGHTALYWYRQSLGQGLEFLIYFQGNSAPDKSGLPSDRFSAERTGGSVSTLTIQRTQQEDSAVYLCASSLTLAPSGRGNEQFFGPGTRLTVL.

This clone appeared a few times. J is TRBJ2-5 and V is TRBV7-9; 8 positions agree with TRBD1. The CDR3 is 17 amino acids. The trim removed 1 base at V and 2 bases at J, leaving 9 bases unmatched. The germline gives CDR1 SEHNR, CDR2 FQNEAQ (reference sequence). CDR3 sequence reads: CASSLDLDRAVQETQYF. For the CDR3, the DNA is TGTGCCAGCAGCTTAGATCTGGACAGGGCGGTACAAGAGACCCAGTACTTC.

The genes are TRBV27 and TRBJ2-6; tentatively, D is TRBD1 or TRBD2 (5 bases each). The CDR3 is 17 amino acids. Germline CDR1 MNHEY, CDR2 SMNVEV (reference sequence). V dropped 10 bases and J dropped 2 bases, with 21 bases sitting between them. The CDR3 is CATGLWTGRAGANVLTF. In nucleotides, the CDR3 is TGTGCCACCGGATTATGGACGGGACGGGCTGGGGCCAACGTCCTGACTTTC.

This clone was seen once. This chain joins TRBV13 and TRBJ2-1; 10 nucleotides agree with TRBD1. The V segment lost 5 bases and the J segment 5 bases; nucleotides outside the gene matches: 6. Germline assignment: CDR1 PRHDT and CDR2 FYEKMQ (reference sequence). CDR3 length: 15 residues. DNA for the CDR3: TGTGCCAGCAGCACCCGGGACAGGGGCGACAATGAGCAGTTCTTC. Encoded protein: CASSTRDRGDNEQFF.

V usage is TRBV9 and J usage is TRBJ2-2; D call uncertain. The V gene lost 0 bases and the J gene lost 6 bases, with 3 bases spanning the gap. CDR1 is SGDLS, CDR2 YYNGEE, per germline. The CDR3 has 12 residues. CDR3 nucleotides: TGTGCCAGCAGCGTAGACGCCGGGGAGCTGTTTTTT. It is translated as CASSVDAGELFF.

This chain connects TRBV5-1 to TRBJ2-1; unclear D gene. V dropped 4 bases and J dropped 4 bases, with 12 bases sitting between them. Germline V gene sequence: CDR1 SGHRS, CDR2 YFSETQ. CDR3 length equals 14 residues. The CDR3 DNA follows: TGCGCCAGCAGCCGGTGGTCTGGGTACAATGAGCAGTTCTTC. Translation gives CASSRWSGYNEQFF.

The V and J genes are TRBV5-1 and TRBJ2-7, with TRBD1 matching over 7 bases. The V and J ends lost 6 bases and 1 base, in that order; junction bases with no gene match: 13. The germline V gene encodes CDR1 SGHRS and CDR2 YFSETQ. CDR3 length: 16 amino acids. The CDR3 DNA follows: TGCGCCAGCAAGGAGGCGGCACAGGGGATTTCCTACGAGCAGTACTTC. Its protein is CASKEAAQGISYEQYF.

This clone was seen a single time. The chain is built from TRBV27 and TRBJ2-1, with 7 positions matching TRBD2. Germline lookup yields CDR1 MNHEY and CDR2 SMNVEV (reference sequence). This CDR3 has 14 residues. J was trimmed by 5 bases and V by 3 bases; bases with no gene match: 4. CDR3 bases: TGTGCCAGCAGTTTTCTAGCGGAGCACAATGAGCAGTTCTTC. Residues: CASSFLAEHNEQFF.

This chain joins TRBV5-4 and TRBJ2-2; D gene uncertain. Per the germline V gene, CDR1 is SGHNT and CDR2 is YYREEE (reference sequence). The germline V and J ends were trimmed by 4 bases and 3 bases, with 16 bases remaining between them. The CDR3 contains 16 residues. The CDR3 here is CASSQVGLSYTGELFF. In DNA, the CDR3 is TGTGCCAGCAGCCAGGTTGGTTTGTCTTACACCGGGGAGCTGTTTTTT.

This clone was observed a few times. The chain links TRBV11-2 to TRBJ1-1, with 7 bases that match TRBD1. Germline V gene data show CDR1 as SGHAT and CDR2 as FQNNGV. The J segment lost 1 base and the V segment lost 6 bases, leaving 8 bases of the junction unmatched. The CDR3 runs to 15 residues. The CDR3 bases are TGTGCCAGCAGGGACACCGGGACAGCGAACACTGAAGCTTTCTTT. Encoded protein: CASRDTGTANTEAFF.

This clone was seen repeatedly, ten times or more. One junction end disagrees with the germline gene, perhaps due to a read error. The chain has TRBV7-7 and TRBJ2-5; TRBD2 matches at 8 bases. CDR3 length equals 20 residues. Germline V gene sequence: CDR1 SSHAT, CDR2 FNYEAQ (reference sequence). CDR3 DNA: TGTGCTAGCAGCTTAAAAGTTAATCGGCGGGGGGCAGGACGCCAAGAGACCCAGTACTTC. It specifies CASSLKVNRRGAGRQETQYF.

This clone was detected a few times. This chain links TRBV7-9 with TRBJ2-5; D is possibly TRBD1 (6 bases). CDR1 is SEHNR and CDR2 is FQNEAQ in the germline V gene (reference sequence). The CDR3 has 15 residues. The V gene lost 3 bases and the J gene lost 4 bases, with 15 bases spanning the gap. The CDR3 loop is CASSLGQTGAETQYF. The CDR3 DNA is TGTGCCAGCAGCTTGGGCCAGACAGGAGCAGAGACCCAGTACTTC.

V gene TRBV4-1 combines with J gene TRBJ2-6; D is uncertain. The CDR3 is 15 amino acids. The V end lost 4 bases, the J end lost 0 bases, and 7 bases lay between the germline ends. Germline V gene lookup returns CDR1 MGHRA and CDR2 YSYEKL. The CDR3 sequence is CASSLGNSGANVLTF. Here the CDR3 DNA reads TGCGCCAGCAGCCTTGGTAACTCTGGGGCCAACGTCCTGACTTTC.

This clone was observed a handful of times. The chain recombines TRBV28 with TRBJ2-7, with TRBD2 identical over 7 bases. Per the germline V gene, CDR1 is MDHEN and CDR2 is SYDVKM. Unmatched junction bases numbered 8, after V lost 11 bases and J lost 4 bases. The CDR3 length is 12 residues. CDR3 loop: CAHAGDRYEQYF. CDR3 sequence (DNA): TGTGCCCACGCGGGGGATCGGTACGAGCAGTACTTC.

The chain has TRBV7-2 and TRBJ1-4; weak D call: TRBD1 (5 bases). This CDR3 spans 16 amino acids. Germline loops: CDR1 SGHTA, CDR2 FQGNSA. The germline V and J ends were trimmed by 1 base and 11 bases, with 20 bases remaining between them. The CDR3 sequence is CASSLGAGAKAGKLFF. CDR3 nucleotide sequence: TGTGCCAGCAGCTTAGGAGCCGGGGCCAAGGCTGGGAAACTGTTTTTT.